These T cell receptor beta chains were read from a single sample in a study of blood T cell repertoires in COVID-19. Repertoires were generated with immunoSEQ multiplex PCR, while TCRdb's copy carries only in-frame clones and drops some. The sample lists 90,000 to 110,000 clones; 75% to 85% were seen once. Sequencing used peripheral blood. These receptor sequences come from a woman in her seventies with acute or convalescent COVID-19. Both conserved end residues are part of each CDR3. The D gene is left open where the match is weak. Where a row states a size, it is once, few, many or the class of an expanded clone; other rows omit it.

length	V	D	size	J	DNA	CDR3
13	TRBV7-8	NA	NA	TRBJ1-1	TGTGCCAGCAGCCGGACTAGGGGCACTGAAGCTTTCTTT	CASSRTRGTEAFF
14	TRBV30	NA	NA	TRBJ1-1	TGTGCCTGGAGTGTATGGTTGGGGGGGACTGAAGCTTTCTTT	CAWSVWLGGTEAFF
13	TRBV6-5	NA	NA	TRBJ1-5	TGTGCCAGCAGGAGAAATAGCAATCAGCCCCAGCATTTT	CASRRNSNQPQHF
13	TRBV12-5	NA	NA	TRBJ2-7	TGTGCTAGTGGTGCGGGACCACAGTACGAGCAGTACTTC	CASGAGPQYEQYF
15	TRBV21-1	NA	few	TRBJ1-4	TGTGCCAGCAGCAAAGTAGGAGGGGTTAGGGAAAAACTGTTTTTT	CASSKVGGVREKLFF
14	TRBV7-2	NA	NA	TRBJ2-3	TGTGCCAGCAGCTTACGACAACTCACAGATACGCAGTATTTT	CASSLRQLTDTQYF
15	TRBV5-1	NA	once	TRBJ2-3	TGCGCCAGCAGTCCACGACAGGCGGTCACAGATACGCAGTATTTT	CASSPRQAVTDTQYF
15	TRBV5-1	TRBD1	NA	TRBJ1-4	TGCGCCAGCAGCTTGGGTCAGGGACAGTCCGAAAAACTGTTTTTT	CASSLGQGQSEKLFF
15	TRBV15	NA	NA	TRBJ1-5	TGTGCCACCAGCAGAGAAGGACAACCTTATCAGCCCCAGCATTTT	CATSREGQPYQPQHF
16	TRBV28	TRBD2	NA	TRBJ2-3	TGTGCCAGCAGTTTAGGTCTCAGCGGGAGGCCAGATACGCAGTATTTT	CASSLGLSGRPDTQYF
15	TRBV11-2	NA	NA	TRBJ1-2	TGTGCCAGCAGCTTAGGTAACGGAGGGAGCTATGGCTACACCTTC	CASSLGNGGSYGYTF
15	TRBV5-5	TRBD1	NA	TRBJ1-5	TGTGCCAGCAGCTTGGCGGGGGACAGTTATCAGCCCCAGCATTTT	CASSLAGDSYQPQHF
13	TRBV18	NA	NA	TRBJ1-4	TGTGCCAGCTCACCACCGTTCGATGAAAAACTGTTTTTT	CASSPPFDEKLFF
14	TRBV6-5	NA	NA	TRBJ2-7	TGTGCCAGCAGTTACTCGAGGCCCAGAGCCGAGCAGTACTTC	CASSYSRPRAEQYF